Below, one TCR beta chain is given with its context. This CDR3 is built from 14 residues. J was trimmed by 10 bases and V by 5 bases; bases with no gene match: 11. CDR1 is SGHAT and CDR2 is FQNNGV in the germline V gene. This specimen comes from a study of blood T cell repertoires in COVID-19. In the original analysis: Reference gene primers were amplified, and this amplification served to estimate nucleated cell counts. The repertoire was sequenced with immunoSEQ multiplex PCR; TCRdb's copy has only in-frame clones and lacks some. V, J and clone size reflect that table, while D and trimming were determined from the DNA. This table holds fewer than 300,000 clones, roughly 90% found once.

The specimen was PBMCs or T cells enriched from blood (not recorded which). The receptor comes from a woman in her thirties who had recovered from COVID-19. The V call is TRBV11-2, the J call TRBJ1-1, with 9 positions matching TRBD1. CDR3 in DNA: TGTGCCAGCAGCCCAATCAAAGGACAGGGGTTAGCTTTCTTT. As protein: CASSPIKGQGLAFF.